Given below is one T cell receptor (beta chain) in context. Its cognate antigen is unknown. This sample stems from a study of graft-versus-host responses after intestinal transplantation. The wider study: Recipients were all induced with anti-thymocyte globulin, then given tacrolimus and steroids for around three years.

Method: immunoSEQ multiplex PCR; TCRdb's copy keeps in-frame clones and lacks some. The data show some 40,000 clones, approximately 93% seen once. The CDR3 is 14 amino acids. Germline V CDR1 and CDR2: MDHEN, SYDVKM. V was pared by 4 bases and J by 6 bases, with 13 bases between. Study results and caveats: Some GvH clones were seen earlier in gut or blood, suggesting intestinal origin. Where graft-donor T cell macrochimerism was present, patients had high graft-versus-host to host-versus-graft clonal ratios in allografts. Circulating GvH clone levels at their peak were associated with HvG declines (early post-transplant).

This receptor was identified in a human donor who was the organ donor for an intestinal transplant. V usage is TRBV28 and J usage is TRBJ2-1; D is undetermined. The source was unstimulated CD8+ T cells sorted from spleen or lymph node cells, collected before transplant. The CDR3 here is CASSSDDFSNEQFF. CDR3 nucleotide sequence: TGTGCCAGCAGTTCTGACGACTTCTCCAATGAGCAGTTCTTC.